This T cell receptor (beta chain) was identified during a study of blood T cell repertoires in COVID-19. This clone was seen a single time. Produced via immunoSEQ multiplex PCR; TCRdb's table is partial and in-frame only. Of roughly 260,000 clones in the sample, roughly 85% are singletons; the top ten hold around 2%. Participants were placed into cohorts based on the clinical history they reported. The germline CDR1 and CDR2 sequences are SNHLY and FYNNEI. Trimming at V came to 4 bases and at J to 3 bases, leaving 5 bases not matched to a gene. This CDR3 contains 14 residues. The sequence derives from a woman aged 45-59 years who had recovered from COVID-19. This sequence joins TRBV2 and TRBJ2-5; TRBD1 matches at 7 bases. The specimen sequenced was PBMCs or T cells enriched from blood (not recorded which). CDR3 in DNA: TGTGCCAGCAGTGGACCTACAGGGGAAGAGACCCAGTACTTC. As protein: CASSGPTGEETQYF.